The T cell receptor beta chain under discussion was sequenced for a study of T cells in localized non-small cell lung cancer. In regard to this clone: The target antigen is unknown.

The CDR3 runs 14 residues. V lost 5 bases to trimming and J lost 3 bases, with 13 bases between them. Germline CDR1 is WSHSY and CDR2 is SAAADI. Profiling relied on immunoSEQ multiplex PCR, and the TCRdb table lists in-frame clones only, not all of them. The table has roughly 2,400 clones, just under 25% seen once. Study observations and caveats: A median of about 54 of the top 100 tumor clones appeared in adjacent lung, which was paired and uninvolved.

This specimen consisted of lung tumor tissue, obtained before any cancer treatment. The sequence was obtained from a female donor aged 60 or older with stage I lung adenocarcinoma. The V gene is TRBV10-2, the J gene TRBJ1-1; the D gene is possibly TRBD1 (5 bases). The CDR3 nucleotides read TGCGCCAGCAGTCGGCTGGGGGGGGACACTGAAGCTTTCTTT. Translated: CASSRLGGDTEAFF.